Described below is a single T cell receptor beta chain sequence and its context. This record comes from a study of blood T cell repertoires in COVID-19. Overall study: Sources were T cells, B-cell-depleted T cells, or PBMCs; the material itself was cDNA or gDNA.

This CDR3 spans 15 amino acids. V lost 4 bases to trimming and J lost 5 bases; unmatched junction nucleotides: 3. Germline CDR1 and CDR2: LGHDT and YNNKEL (reference sequence). Self-reported history from a screening survey and questionnaire set each donor's cohort. Resolution of symptoms, clearance, or two negative PCRs was present in recovered Cohort 3 donors. Original processing notes: Reference gene primer amplification in the assay estimated nucleated cell counts. Clones were read by immunoSEQ multiplex PCR, and TCRdb kept only the in-frame ones, dropping some. Clonal size and the V and J genes are those of that table, whereas D and trimming came from the DNA. The table includes 250,000 to 350,000 clones, more than 80% detected once.

The TCR sequence derives from a woman between 25 and 40 years old who had recovered from COVID-19. This chain joins TRBV3-1 (or the pseudogene TRBV3-2) and TRBJ2-3; TRBD2 matches at 13 bases. The sequencing input was PBMCs or T cells enriched from blood (not recorded which). The CDR3 spells CASSRTSGSQDTQYF. The CDR3 bases are TGTGCCAGCAGCCGGACTAGCGGGAGTCAAGATACGCAGTATTTT.